This TCR beta chain is drawn from a study of blood T cell repertoires in COVID-19. Study context: The United States, Italy and Spain supplied acute and convalescent COVID-19 samples. The cDNA or gDNA used as material had been derived from T cells, B-cell-depleted T cells, or PBMCs.

Authors' processing steps: How many nucleated cells were present was estimated from reference gene primer amplification. Sequencing was performed with immunoSEQ multiplex PCR; in TCRdb, only in-frame clones are kept and a portion is missing. The V and J calls and clone size were taken over from that table, and D and trimming were inferred from the DNA. Of around 270,000 clones listed, roughly 84% are singletons. The ends were cut back, 3 bases at V and 10 bases at J, with 10 bases in the middle. This CDR3 has 13 amino acids. CDR1 is SEHNR, CDR2 FQNEAQ, per germline (reference sequence). The TCR originated in a woman in her 40s who had recovered from COVID-19. The V and J genes are TRBV7-9 and TRBJ1-6, with D perhaps TRBD1 (5 bases). Material: peripheral blood. The CDR3 coding sequence is TGTGCCAGCAGCTTCGCGGGGACGTCACCCCTCCACTTT. The encoded protein is CASSFAGTSPLHF.